This note documents a single TCR beta chain sequence. The antigen is undetermined. The sample belongs to a study of STAT3 mutations in large granular lymphocyte leukemia. Study observations and caveats: Every T-LGLL patient had at least one immunodominant TCRbeta clonotype.

Unmatched junction bases numbered 4, after V lost 6 bases and J lost 3 bases. CDR3 length equals 14 residues. The V gene's germline CDR1 is LGHNT and CDR2 FRNRAP. Repertoires were generated with immunoSEQ multiplex PCR, while TCRdb's copy carries only in-frame clones and drops some. The table shows almost 5,500 clones, with about 45% occurring only once. This sequence joins TRBV12-5 and TRBJ1-1, with 10 positions matching TRBD1. Sequenced input: peripheral blood mononuclear cells. The sequence was obtained from a woman aged 70-85 years with T-cell large granular lymphocyte leukemia. Some clones in this sample may be carry-over from other donors' samples. The CDR3 DNA sequence: TGTGCTAGTGGCCGGGGGACAGGGGACACTGAAGCTTTCTTT. Its translation is CASGRGTGDTEAFF.